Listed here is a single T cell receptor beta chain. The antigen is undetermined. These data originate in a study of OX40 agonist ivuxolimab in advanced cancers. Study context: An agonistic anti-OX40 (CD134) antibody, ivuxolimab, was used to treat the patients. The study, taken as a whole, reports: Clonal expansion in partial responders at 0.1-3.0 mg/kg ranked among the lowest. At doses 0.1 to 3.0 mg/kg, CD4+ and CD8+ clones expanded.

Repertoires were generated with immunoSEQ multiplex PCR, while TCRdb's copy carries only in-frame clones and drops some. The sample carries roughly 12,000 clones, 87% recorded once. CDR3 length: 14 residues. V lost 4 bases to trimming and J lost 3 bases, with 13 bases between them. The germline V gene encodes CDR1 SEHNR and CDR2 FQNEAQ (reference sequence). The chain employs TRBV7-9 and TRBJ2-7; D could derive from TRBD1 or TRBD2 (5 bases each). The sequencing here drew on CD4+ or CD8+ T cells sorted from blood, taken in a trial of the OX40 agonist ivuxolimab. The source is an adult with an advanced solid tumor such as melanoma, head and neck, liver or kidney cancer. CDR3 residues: CASSSGAGSYEQYF. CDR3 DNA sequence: TGTGCCAGCAGCTCCGGGGCCGGTAGCTACGAGCAGTACTTC.